Sequencing of this TCR beta chain was carried out in a study of blood T cell repertoires in COVID-19. The age range of participants was about 18 to 100 years, with residence in about 25 US areas. All recovered Cohort 3 donors got two negative PCRs, got clearance, or saw symptom resolution. As processed by the authors: Quantification of nucleated cells was approximated via reference gene primer amplification. Sequencing was performed with immunoSEQ multiplex PCR; in TCRdb, only in-frame clones are kept and a portion is missing. The DNA gave D and trimming, while V, J and clone size come from that table. Of approximately 350,000 clones listed, roughly nine tenths are singletons. In germline, CDR1 is SGHDT, CDR2 YYEEEE. This CDR3 is built from 16 residues. V trimming: 0 bases; J trimming: 5 bases; junction bases outside the gene matches: 5. This clone was observed a handful of times. The sample has other DNA sequences that encode this CDR3 too.

The chain recombines TRBV5-6 with TRBJ2-2, with TRBD1 matching 9 bases. The receptor was derived from a woman aged 25 to 39 who had recovered from COVID-19. Sequenced sample: PBMCs or T cells enriched from blood (not recorded which). CDR3 DNA sequence: TGTGCCAGCAGCTTGGCCCGGGACAGGGAGACCGGGGAGCTGTTTTTT. Protein: CASSLARDRETGELFF.